These 16 T cell receptor beta chains were all obtained from the same sample, sequenced in a study of T cell responses to AZD1222 COVID-19 vaccine. The assay was immunoSEQ multiplex PCR, and TCRdb's table has in-frame clones only and misses some. The data hold tens of thousands of clones, with about 88% observed a single time. The sample consisted of peripheral blood, taken on day 0 of AZD1222 vaccination. Every receptor here comes from an adult in good health.

The chain recombines TRBV4-3 with TRBJ2-5; unclear D gene. The V gene's germline CDR1 is LGHNA and CDR2 YSLEER. There are 14 residues in the CDR3. Trimming shortened V by 5 bases and J by 1 base, and 11 bases separated the two germline ends. The CDR3 nucleotides read TGCGCCAGCAGCTTAAACGGACCCCAAGAGACCCAGTACTTC. Translated: CASSLNGPQETQYF.

The CDR3 bases are TGTGCCAGCAGTGAAGGATCCCCAGAGTTGGACAGGGGGCTCACCTTC. It is translated as CASSEGSPELDRGLTF. This chain connects TRBV6-1 to TRBJ1-2, with 11 bases matching TRBD1. Germline-derived CDR1 and CDR2 are MNHNS and SASEGT. The CDR3 extends over 16 amino acids. V shed 1 base, J shed 13 bases, and the junction held 14 bases outside the gene matches.

The chain links TRBV4-3 to TRBJ1-2; TRBD1 aligns across 9 bases. Looked up from germline, CDR1 is LGHNA and CDR2 is YSLEER. V was pared by 3 bases and J by 4 bases, with 15 bases of the junction left unmatched. The CDR3 runs to 18 residues. This chain's CDR3 is CASSQGSGDREWIYGYTF. The CDR3 coding sequence is TGCGCCAGCAGCCAGGGAAGTGGGGACAGGGAATGGATCTATGGCTACACCTTC.

V gene TRBV7-8 combines with J gene TRBJ1-5; 10 bases are shared with TRBD1. The germline V gene has CDR1 SGHVS and CDR2 FQNEAQ. Losses at the gene ends were 1 base for V and 7 bases for J; bases not matched to a gene: 4. The CDR3 is 15 amino acids. CDR3 nucleotide sequence: TGTGCCAGCAGCTTAGTCGGGACAGGGGAACAGCCCCAGCATTTT. It encodes CASSLVGTGEQPQHF. Together with reference TRBV7-8 and TRBJ1-5, the CDR3 gives the full variable domain: GAGVSQSPRYKVAKRGQDVALRCDPISGHVSLFWYQQALGQGPEFLTYFQNEAQLDKSGLPSDRFFAERPEGSVSTLKIQRTQQEDSAVYLCASSLVGTGEQPQHFGDGTRLSIL.

This chain connects TRBV3-1 (or the pseudogene TRBV3-2) to TRBJ1-1; 8 nucleotides align to TRBD1. CDR3 length: 13 amino acids. J lost 6 bases, V lost 6 bases, and 6 bases had no gene match. Germline V gives CDR1 LGHDT, CDR2 YNNKEL (reference sequence). CDR3 sequence: CASRQGDYSEAFF. CDR3 sequence (DNA): TGTGCCAGCAGACAGGGGGATTATTCTGAAGCTTTCTTT.

The chain is built from TRBV7-3 and TRBJ2-1, with TRBD2 as a possible D gene (6 bases). CDR1 SGHTA and CDR2 FQGTGA come from the germline V gene. The CDR3 sequence is 15 residues long. V was trimmed by 1 base and J by 5 bases, leaving 12 bases between them. DNA of the CDR3: TGTGCCAGCAGCTTAATAGGCGGGACGGACAATGAGCAGTTCTTC. Protein: CASSLIGGTDNEQFF.

The rearrangement joins TRBV28 to TRBJ2-2; TRBD2 agrees at 9 bases. The V segment lost 5 bases and the J segment 4 bases; nucleotides outside the gene matches: 11. The CDR3 runs to 17 residues. Germline CDR1 reads MDHEN; CDR2 reads SYDVKM. The CDR3 nucleotides are TGTGCCAGCAGTCTCCCAGGCGGGAGGGCCTCCACCGGGGAGCTGTTTTTT. Protein sequence: CASSLPGGRASTGELFF.

The sample holds one count of this clone. The chain has TRBV7-9 and TRBJ1-5; D gene ambiguous. The V gene lost 2 bases and the J gene lost 0 bases, with 8 bases spanning the gap. The CDR3 totals 15 residues. Germline CDR1 reads SEHNR; CDR2 reads FQNEAQ (reference sequence). The CDR3 spells CASSLSGDSNQPQHF. The CDR3 nucleotides read TGTGCCAGCAGCTTAAGTGGTGATAGCAATCAGCCCCAGCATTTT.

This chain connects TRBV2 to TRBJ2-7, with 8 bases that match TRBD2. V was pared by 1 base and J by 5 bases, with 4 bases of the junction left unmatched. Germline V gene lookup returns CDR1 SNHLY and CDR2 FYNNEI. The CDR3 has 14 residues. DNA of the CDR3: TGTGCCAGCAGTGAAGGGCGGGAGGATCACGAGCAGTACTTC. This gives the protein CASSEGREDHEQYF.

The sample holds one count of this clone. J is TRBJ2-3 and V is TRBV28; maybe TRBD1 (6 bases). The V end lost 6 bases, the J end lost 5 bases, and 15 bases lay between the germline ends. The CDR3 is made up of 14 amino acids. CDR1 and CDR2 from the germline V gene are MDHEN and SYDVKM. Here the CDR3 reads CASRDSGSIDTQYF. The DNA of the CDR3 is TGTGCCAGCAGGGACAGTGGATCGATAGATACGCAGTATTTT.

This clone was observed a handful of times. The V and J genes are TRBV28 and TRBJ1-4, with D possibly TRBD1 on 6 matching bases. V shed 2 bases and J shed 3 bases, with 10 bases lying between them. Germline V gene data show CDR1 as MDHEN and CDR2 as SYDVKM. This CDR3 has 15 residues. The CDR3 reads CASSLPTGPNEKLFF. In DNA form, the CDR3 reads TGTGCCAGCAGTTTACCGACAGGTCCTAATGAAAAACTGTTTTTT.

The rearrangement links TRBV3-1 (or the pseudogene TRBV3-2) to TRBJ2-3; tentatively, D is TRBD2 (6 bases). Germline CDR1 is LGHDT and CDR2 is YNNKEL (reference sequence). This CDR3 region has 14 residues. Trimming removed 1 base from V and 4 bases from J, with 9 bases in between. The CDR3 DNA reads TGTGCCAGCAGCCAAGCCGGAGGGGCAGATACGCAGTATTTT. This sequence encodes CASSQAGGADTQYF.

The genes are TRBV11-2 and TRBJ1-2; 10 bases line up with TRBD1. CDR1 is SGHAT and CDR2 is FQNNGV in the germline V gene. The CDR3 runs 14 residues. Trimming removed 1 base from V and 4 bases from J; junction bases left unmatched: 0. CDR3 coding DNA: TGTGCCAGCAGCTTAGGGGACAGGGGCTATGGCTACACCTTC. It translates to CASSLGDRGYGYTF.

The chain combines TRBV5-1 with TRBJ2-5; D unresolved. CDR1 and CDR2 from the germline V gene are SGHRS and YFSETQ. With 2 bases removed from V and 2 bases from J, the gap between germline ends came to 10 bases. CDR3 length: 14 residues. CDR3 sequence: CASSLELVQETQYF. As DNA, the CDR3 is TGCGCCAGCAGCTTAGAGCTAGTTCAAGAGACCCAGTACTTC.

The J gene is TRBJ2-2, the V gene TRBV6-2 or TRBV6-3; 7 bases are a match to TRBD2. Losses at the gene ends were 5 bases for V and 4 bases for J; bases not matched to a gene: 7. Germline loops: CDR1 MNHEY, CDR2 SVGEGT. The CDR3 consists of 15 residues. CDR3: CASSDGLVFTGELFF. The DNA of the CDR3 is TGTGCCAGCAGTGACGGACTAGTGTTCACCGGGGAGCTGTTTTTT.

The chain links TRBV7-2 to TRBJ2-6, with 7 bases lining up with TRBD1. In germline, CDR1 is SGHTA, CDR2 FQGNSA. This CDR3 has 14 amino acids. Germline trimming cut 7 bases from V and 2 bases from J; bases unmatched to any gene: 2. CDR3 protein: CASNDRAGANVLTF. The CDR3 region has the DNA TGTGCCAGCAACGACAGGGCTGGGGCCAACGTCCTGACTTTC.